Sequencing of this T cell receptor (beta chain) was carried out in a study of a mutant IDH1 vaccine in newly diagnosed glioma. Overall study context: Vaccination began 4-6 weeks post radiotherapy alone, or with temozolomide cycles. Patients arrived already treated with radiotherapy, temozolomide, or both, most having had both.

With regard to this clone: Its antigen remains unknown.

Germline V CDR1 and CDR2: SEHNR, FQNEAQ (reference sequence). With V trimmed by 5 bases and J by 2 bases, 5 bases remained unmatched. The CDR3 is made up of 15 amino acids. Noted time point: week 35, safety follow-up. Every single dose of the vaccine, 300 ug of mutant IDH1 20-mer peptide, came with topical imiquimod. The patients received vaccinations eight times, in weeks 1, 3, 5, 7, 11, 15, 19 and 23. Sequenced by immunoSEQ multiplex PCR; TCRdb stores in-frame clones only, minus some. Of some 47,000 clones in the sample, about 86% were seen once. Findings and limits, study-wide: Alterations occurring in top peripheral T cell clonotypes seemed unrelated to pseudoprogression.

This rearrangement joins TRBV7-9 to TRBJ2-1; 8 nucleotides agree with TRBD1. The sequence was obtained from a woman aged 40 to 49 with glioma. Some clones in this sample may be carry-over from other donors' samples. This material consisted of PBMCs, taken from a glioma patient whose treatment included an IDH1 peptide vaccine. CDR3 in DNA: TGTGCCAGCAGCCCCCAGGGGGCTGCCTACAATGAGCAGTTCTTC. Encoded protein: CASSPQGAAYNEQFF.